Following are 12 T cell receptor beta chains from one sample sequenced in a study of blood T cell repertoires in COVID-19. Repertoires were generated with immunoSEQ multiplex PCR, while TCRdb's copy carries only in-frame clones and drops some. The sample contains some 23,000 clones, 75% to 95% of which appear only once. Sequenced: peripheral blood. The source is a human donor in a cohort sampled during active COVID-19.

V gene TRBV5-8 combines with J gene TRBJ2-5; TRBD1 agrees at 10 bases. This CDR3 region has 13 residues. J was trimmed by 4 bases and V by 4 bases; bases with no gene match: 1. Germline V lookup: CDR1 SGHTS, CDR2 YDEGEE. CDR3 in DNA: TGTGCCAGCAGCCGGGACAGGGGAGAGACCCAGTACTTC. This translates into CASSRDRGETQYF.

The V call is TRBV6-5, the J call TRBJ2-5; D ambiguous. Per germline, CDR1 MNHEY and CDR2 SVGAGI. V was cut by 7 bases and J by 7 bases, with 10 bases left in between. This CDR3 is built from 11 residues. The CDR3 nucleotides read TGTGCCAGCACATATACTGGGACCCAGTACTTC. Encoded protein: CASTYTGTQYF.

The V and J genes are TRBV5-1 and TRBJ2-2; 10 bases match TRBD2. The germline V gene encodes CDR1 SGHRS and CDR2 YFSETQ. The CDR3 is 16 residues long. Losses at the gene ends were 4 bases for V and 5 bases for J; bases not matched to a gene: 8. The CDR3 DNA reads TGCGCCAGCAGCCCGGGACTAGCGTTGTTGACCGGGGAGCTGTTTTTT. Translating gives CASSPGLALLTGELFF.

The chain combines TRBV6-5 with TRBJ1-1, with 11 nucleotides matching TRBD1. The CDR3 spans 15 residues. After removal of 6 bases from V and 1 base from J, the junction contained 4 bases not matched to a gene. Per the germline V gene, CDR1 is MNHEY and CDR2 is SVGAGI. CDR3 DNA sequence: TGTGCCAGCAGGCCCGGGACAGGGGGGAACACTGAAGCTTTCTTT. Protein product: CASRPGTGGNTEAFF.

The chain has TRBV19 and TRBJ2-1; tentatively, D is TRBD2 (6 bases). Looked up from germline, CDR1 is LNHDA and CDR2 is SQIVND (reference sequence). Trimming took off 5 bases at V and 4 bases at J, with 9 bases between the two ends. CDR3 size: 13 residues. For the CDR3, the DNA is TGTGCCAGTAGTCCCCGGGGGTACAATGAGCAGTTCTTC. The encoded protein is CASSPRGYNEQFF.

This clone was recorded only once. The chain links TRBV11-3 to TRBJ2-5; 8 nucleotides align to TRBD2. With 2 bases clipped from V and 5 bases from J, the junction kept 7 bases outside the gene matches. From germline, CDR1 is SGHNT and CDR2 YENEEA. The CDR3 totals 15 residues. CDR3 protein: CASSLRGGTGETQYF. CDR3 coding DNA: TGTGCCAGCAGCTTACGGGGGGGAACGGGGGAGACCCAGTACTTC.

V usage is TRBV29-1 and J usage is TRBJ1-1, with no clear D. The V and J ends lost 4 bases and 7 bases respectively, with 7 bases between them. The CDR3 has 10 amino acids. Germline V CDR1 and CDR2: SQVTM, ANQGSEA. CDR3 nucleotides: TGCAGCGTTGGACAACTTGAAGCTTTCTTT. Protein product: CSVGQLEAFF.

In this sample, this clone is medium-sized. The V gene is TRBV7-8, the J gene TRBJ1-2; D might be TRBD1 (6 bases). The CDR3 totals 14 residues. CDR1 is SGHVS, CDR2 FQNEAQ, per germline. Trimming removed 0 bases from V and 8 bases from J, with 13 bases in between. CDR3 amino acids: CASSLASQGRGYTF. In DNA, the CDR3 is TGTGCCAGCAGCTTAGCTTCACAGGGAAGGGGCTACACCTTC.

The chain uses TRBV19 and TRBJ1-2; 7 bases agree with TRBD1. Per the germline V gene, CDR1 is LNHDA and CDR2 is SQIVND (reference sequence). Trimming at V came to 5 bases and at J to 4 bases, leaving 10 bases not matched to a gene. The CDR3 loop spans 15 amino acids. Here the CDR3 reads CASSPGTAPRYGYTF. The DNA for the CDR3 is TGTGCCAGTAGTCCTGGGACAGCCCCTCGCTATGGCTACACCTTC.

This clone has just a few counts. J is TRBJ2-7 and V is TRBV11-2; TRBD1 is a possible D gene (7 bases). Per germline, CDR1 SGHAT and CDR2 FQNNGV. The V and J ends lost 2 bases and 13 bases respectively, with 15 bases between them. The CDR3 is made up of 12 amino acids. In nucleotides, the CDR3 is TGTGCCAGCAGCTTAATAGCGGACAGGAATTACTTC. Residues: CASSLIADRNYF.

This sequence joins TRBV5-6 and TRBJ2-1, with 10 nucleotides matching TRBD2. V lost 4 bases to trimming and J lost 2 bases; unmatched junction nucleotides: 6. Germline loops: CDR1 SGHDT, CDR2 YYEEEE. The CDR3 has 16 amino acids. The CDR3 nucleotides are TGTGCCAGCAGCATTCTAGCGGGGGCTCCCTACAATGAGCAGTTCTTC. This codes for CASSILAGAPYNEQFF.

The CDR3 here is CASNSLGRQAFF. CDR3 bases: TGTGCCAGCAACTCACTGGGCAGACAAGCTTTCTTT. This sequence joins TRBV11-3 and TRBJ1-1; D gene uncertain. The CDR3 length is 12 residues. CDR1 SGHNT and CDR2 YENEEA come from the germline V gene. The germline V and J ends were trimmed by 7 bases and 9 bases, with 15 bases remaining between them.